These 4 T cell receptor beta chains originate from one sample sequenced in a study of shared clonotypes between healthy human individuals. This table comes from immunoSEQ multiplex PCR, and its TCRdb copy is limited to in-frame clones, with some not included. In the table there are about 1.4 million clones, roughly 96% of which are singletons. Input material: naive CD4+ T cells sorted from blood. Subset given: CD45RA+ positively selected. All receptors derive from a man aged 30 to 39 in good health.

The chain joins TRBV6-5 to TRBJ2-1, with D possibly being TRBD1 (5 bases). The CDR3 is made up of 14 amino acids. Trimming took 0 bases from V and 12 from J, leaving 15 bases between them. Germline CDR1 is MNHEY and CDR2 is SVGAGI. In DNA form, the CDR3 reads TGTGCCAGCAGTTACTCGGCCCCAGGGAAGGGGCAGTTCTTC. This encodes CASSYSAPGKGQFF.

The CDR3 DNA follows: TGTGCCAGCAGCCCCCGGGGGGCCGGGGACACAGATACGCAGTATTTT. Protein sequence: CASSPRGAGDTDTQYF. The chain employs TRBV9 and TRBJ2-3; D might be TRBD2 (7 bases). The V gene lost 4 bases and the J gene lost 2 bases, with 17 bases spanning the gap. The germline CDR1 and CDR2 sequences are SGDLS and YYNGEE. The CDR3 has 16 residues.

The genes are TRBV6-1 and TRBJ2-3, with 7 bases lining up with TRBD2. CDR1 is MNHNS and CDR2 is SASEGT in the germline V gene. This CDR3 has 15 residues. The trim removed 5 bases at V and 0 bases at J, leaving 5 bases unmatched. This chain's CDR3 is CASSPLATSTDTQYF. CDR3 nucleotides: TGTGCCAGCAGTCCACTAGCGACTAGCACAGATACGCAGTATTTT.

The chain couples TRBV9 to TRBJ2-3; D may be TRBD2 (5 bases). Germline CDR1 SGDLS, CDR2 YYNGEE. Trimming removed 4 bases at V and 5 bases at J, with 20 bases between. This CDR3 region has 16 residues. DNA of the CDR3: TGTGCCAGCAGCCCCCGGGTGGCTAGCCTTGGAGATACGCAGTATTTT. Translating gives CASSPRVASLGDTQYF.